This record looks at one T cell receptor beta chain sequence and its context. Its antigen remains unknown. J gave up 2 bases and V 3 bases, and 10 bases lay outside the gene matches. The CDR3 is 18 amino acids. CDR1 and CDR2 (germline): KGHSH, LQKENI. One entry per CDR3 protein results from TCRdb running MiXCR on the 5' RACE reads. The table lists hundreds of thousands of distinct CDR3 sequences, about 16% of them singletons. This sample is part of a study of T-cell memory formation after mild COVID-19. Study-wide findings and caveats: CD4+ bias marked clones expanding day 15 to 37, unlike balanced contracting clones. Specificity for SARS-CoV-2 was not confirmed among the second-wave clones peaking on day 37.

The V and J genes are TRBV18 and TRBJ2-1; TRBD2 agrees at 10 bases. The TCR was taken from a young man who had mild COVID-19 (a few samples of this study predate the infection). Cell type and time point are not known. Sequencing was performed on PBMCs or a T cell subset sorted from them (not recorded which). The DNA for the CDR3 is TGTGCCAGCTCACCGGACAGGGCGCTAGCGGGGGCCTACAATGAGCAGTTCTTC. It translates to CASSPDRALAGAYNEQFF.